These 17 T cell receptor beta chains share one sample of origin, sequenced in a study of cytomegalovirus exposure and HLA in healthy donors. Repertoires were generated with immunoSEQ multiplex PCR, while TCRdb's copy carries only in-frame clones and drops some. The profile shows 150,000 to 200,000 clones, 80% to 85% of them singletons. The source material was PBMCs. Every receptor here comes from a woman aged 25 to 39 in good health and CMV-seronegative.

This chain connects TRBV30 to TRBJ2-3, with 13 bases matching TRBD2. The V segment lost 3 bases and the J segment 2 bases; nucleotides outside the gene matches: 2. CDR1 and CDR2 (germline): GTSNPN, SVGIG (reference sequence). This CDR3 has 15 amino acids. The CDR3 DNA sequence: TGTGCCTGGAGGGGACTAGCGGGATCCACAGATACGCAGTATTTT. Amino acid sequence: CAWRGLAGSTDTQYF.

This clone was picked up a small number of times. The rearrangement uses TRBV2 and TRBJ2-1; 8 bases are shared with TRBD2. Trimming cost V 6 bases and J 0 bases; bases outside gene matches: 19. The CDR3 sequence is 20 residues long. CDR1 and CDR2 from the germline V gene are SNHLY and FYNNEI. The CDR3 sequence: CASREGLGRVAASSYNEQFF. As DNA, the CDR3 is TGTGCCAGCAGGGAGGGACTAGGAAGAGTCGCTGCAAGCTCCTACAATGAGCAGTTCTTC.

The V and J genes are TRBV30 and TRBJ1-5; 11 bases are a match to TRBD1. This CDR3 has 13 residues. V lost 3 bases and J lost 7; bases outside the gene matches: 2. Per germline, CDR1 GTSNPN and CDR2 SVGIG (reference sequence). CDR3 sequence: CAWRRDRGQPQHF. Here the CDR3 DNA reads TGTGCCTGGAGGAGGGACAGGGGGCAGCCCCAGCATTTT.

The chain links TRBV18 to TRBJ2-3, with 8 bases identical to TRBD2. The CDR3 contains 15 residues. Unmatched junction bases numbered 1, after V lost 0 bases and J lost 2 bases. Germline CDR1 and CDR2: KGHSH and LQKENI. The CDR3 bases are TGTGCCAGCTCACCACCAGCGGGGGTCACAGATACGCAGTATTTT. This gives the protein CASSPPAGVTDTQYF. The full variable domain, with the rest looked up from reference TRBV18 and TRBJ2-3, is NAGVMQNPRHLVRRRGQEARLRCSPMKGHSHVYWYRQLPEEGLKFMVYLQKENIIDESGMPKERFSAEFPKEGPSILRIQQVVRGDSAAYFCASSPPAGVTDTQYFGPGTRLTVL.

The chain couples TRBV7-9 to TRBJ1-2, with a weak D call TRBD1 (6 bases). Trimming removed 5 bases at V and 4 bases at J, with 14 bases between. This CDR3 is 14 amino acids long. The germline V gene encodes CDR1 SEHNR and CDR2 FQNEAQ (reference sequence). CDR3 bases: TGTGCCAGCAGCAAAACAGGGTTCGGCTATGGCTACACCTTC. Its translation: CASSKTGFGYGYTF.

V and J are TRBV19 and TRBJ2-1, with 11 bases identical to TRBD2. The germline CDR1 and CDR2 sequences are LNHDA and SQIVND (reference sequence). This CDR3 has 16 amino acids. The trim removed 0 bases at V and 8 bases at J, leaving 6 bases unmatched. Here the CDR3 reads CASSIDNPSGRHEQFF. CDR3 DNA sequence: TGTGCCAGTAGTATAGATAACCCTAGCGGGAGGCATGAGCAGTTCTTC.

V is TRBV2 and J is TRBJ2-7; D is perhaps TRBD2 (5 bases). There are 15 residues in the CDR3. V lost 7 bases, J lost 0 bases, and 16 bases lay in between. The germline CDR1 and CDR2 sequences are SNHLY and FYNNEI. CDR3 nucleotides: TGTGCCAGCAAATTAGAAGCGGATCGCTCCTACGAGCAGTACTTC. It codes for CASKLEADRSYEQYF. Full variable domain (outside the CDR3, taken from reference TRBV2 and TRBJ2-7): EPEVTQTPSHQVTQMGQEVILRCVPISNHLYFYWYRQILGQKVEFLVSFYNNEISEKSEIFDDQFSVERPDGSNFTLKIRSTKLEDSAMYFCASKLEADRSYEQYFGPGTRLTVT.

The chain is built from TRBV2 and TRBJ2-2, with 11 bases fitting TRBD2. The CDR3 contains 15 residues. Germline V gene lookup returns CDR1 SNHLY and CDR2 FYNNEI. Unmatched junction bases numbered 1, after V lost 2 bases and J lost 5 bases. The CDR3 region has the DNA TGTGCCAGCAGTGAAACTAGCGGGAGTACCGGGGAGCTGTTTTTT. Translation: CASSETSGSTGELFF. The whole variable domain, remainder taken from reference TRBV2 and TRBJ2-2, is EPEVTQTPSHQVTQMGQEVILRCVPISNHLYFYWYRQILGQKVEFLVSFYNNEISEKSEIFDDQFSVERPDGSNFTLKIRSTKLEDSAMYFCASSETSGSTGELFFGEGSRLTVL.

The rearrangement joins TRBV7-3 to TRBJ2-7; D remains unclear. The V end lost 5 bases, the J end lost 2 bases, and 10 bases lay between the germline ends. CDR3 length: 13 amino acids. CDR1 and CDR2 from the germline V gene are SGHTA and FQGTGA. The CDR3 sequence: CASSRGLTYEQYF. The CDR3 DNA sequence: TGTGCCAGCAGCCGCGGTTTGACCTACGAGCAGTACTTC.

The rearrangement joins TRBV6-4 to TRBJ2-1, with 12 bases lining up with TRBD2. Looked up from germline, CDR1 is MRHNA and CDR2 is SNTAGT. The J segment lost 6 bases and the V segment lost 2 bases, leaving 5 bases of the junction unmatched. The CDR3 extends over 16 amino acids. The chain's CDR3 is CASSDRETSGGNEQFF. Written as DNA, the CDR3 is TGTGCCAGCAGTGACCGTGAGACTAGCGGGGGCAATGAGCAGTTCTTC.

The chain recombines TRBV21-1 with TRBJ1-1; whether TRBD1, the table's D call, matches the DNA was not checked. TRBV21-1 is a pseudogene segment. This CDR3 contains 11 residues. CDR3 residues: CASSKAHEAFF. DNA for the CDR3: TGTGCCAGCAGCAAAGCCCATGAAGCTTTCTTT.

The chain joins TRBV6-4 to TRBJ2-7; 9 bases fit TRBD1. The ends lost 4 bases at V and 5 bases at J; junction bases unmatched: 9. This CDR3 region has 15 residues. Germline V gives CDR1 MRHNA, CDR2 SNTAGT. CDR3 sequence reads: CASSVLPGQGHEQYF. CDR3 coding DNA: TGTGCCAGCAGTGTTCTACCGGGACAGGGCCACGAGCAGTACTTC.

There are a few counts of this clone. This sequence joins TRBV6-5 and TRBJ1-2; a possible D gene is TRBD1 (5 bases). In germline, CDR1 is MNHEY, CDR2 SVGAGI. The CDR3 runs 15 residues. V was shortened by 2 bases and J by 2 bases, with 12 bases between the two germline ends. The CDR3, as DNA: TGTGCCAGCAGTTACGCAGGGTCCGCAAACTATGGCTACACCTTC. Protein product: CASSYAGSANYGYTF.

The CDR3 loop is CASRRQGGYEQYF. CDR3 nucleotides: TGTGCCAGCCGCAGACAGGGGGGCTACGAGCAGTACTTC. The chain employs TRBV5-6 and TRBJ2-7; 9 nucleotides align to TRBD1. The germline gives CDR1 SGHDT, CDR2 YYEEEE. The CDR3 sequence is 13 residues long. Losses at the gene ends were 7 bases for V and 3 bases for J; bases not matched to a gene: 5.

This clone was recorded a few times. J is TRBJ1-2 and V is TRBV28, with a tentative D call TRBD1 (6 bases). The CDR3 is 13 amino acids. Germline V lookup: CDR1 MDHEN, CDR2 SYDVKM. Trimming shortened V by 4 bases and J by 0 bases, and 6 bases separated the two germline ends. The CDR3 coding sequence is TGTGCCAGCAGTTGGACAGCTAACTATGGCTACACCTTC. It is translated as CASSWTANYGYTF.

The V call is TRBV5-1, the J call TRBJ2-7, with D possibly being TRBD1 (5 bases). V was pared by 0 bases and J by 8 bases, with 15 bases between. Germline lookup yields CDR1 SGHRS and CDR2 YFSETQ. The CDR3 is 14 residues long. In DNA form, the CDR3 reads TGCGCCAGCAGCTTGGGGGGCCTCCAGGGCCAGCAGTACTTC. Its protein is CASSLGGLQGQQYF.

V and J are TRBV5-1 and TRBJ2-1; 14 positions match TRBD2. After removal of 4 bases from V and 5 bases from J, the junction contained 5 bases not matched to a gene. The germline V gene encodes CDR1 SGHRS and CDR2 YFSETQ. The CDR3 sequence is 16 residues long. The CDR3 DNA follows: TGCGCCAGCAGCCGACTAGCGGGAGGGCTCCACAATGAGCAGTTCTTC. It codes for CASSRLAGGLHNEQFF.